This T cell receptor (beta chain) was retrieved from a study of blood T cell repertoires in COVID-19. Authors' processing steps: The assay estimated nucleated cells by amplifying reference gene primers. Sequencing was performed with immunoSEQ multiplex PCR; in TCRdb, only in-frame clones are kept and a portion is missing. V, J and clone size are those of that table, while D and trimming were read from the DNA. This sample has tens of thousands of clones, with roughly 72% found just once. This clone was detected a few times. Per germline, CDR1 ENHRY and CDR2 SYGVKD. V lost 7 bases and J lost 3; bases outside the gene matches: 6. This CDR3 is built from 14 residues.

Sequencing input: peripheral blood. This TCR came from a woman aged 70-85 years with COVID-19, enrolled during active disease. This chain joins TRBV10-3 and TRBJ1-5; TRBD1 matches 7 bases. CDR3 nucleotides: TGTGCCATCAAGGCAGGGGGACCCAATCAGCCCCAGCATTTT. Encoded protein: CAIKAGGPNQPQHF.